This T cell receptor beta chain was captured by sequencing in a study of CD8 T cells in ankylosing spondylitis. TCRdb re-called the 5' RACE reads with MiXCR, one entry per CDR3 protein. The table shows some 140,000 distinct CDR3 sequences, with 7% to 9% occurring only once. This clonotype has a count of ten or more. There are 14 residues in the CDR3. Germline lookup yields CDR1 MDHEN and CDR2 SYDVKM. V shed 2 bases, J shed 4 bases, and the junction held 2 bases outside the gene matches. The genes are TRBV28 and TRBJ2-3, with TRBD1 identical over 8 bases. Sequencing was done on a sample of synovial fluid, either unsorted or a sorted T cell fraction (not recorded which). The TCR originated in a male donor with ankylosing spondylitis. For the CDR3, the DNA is TGTGCCAGCAGTTTAAGCAGGGGGCCAGATACGCAGTATTTT. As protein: CASSLSRGPDTQYF.